This TCR beta chain was observed in a study of blood T cell repertoires in COVID-19. Study-wide context: Material from acute and convalescent COVID-19 was sourced from the United States, Italy and Spain. T cells, B-cell-depleted T cells, or PBMCs supplied cDNA or gDNA.

In the original analysis: Reference gene primers were amplified, and this amplification served to estimate nucleated cell counts. Only in-frame clones appear in the TCRdb table, and some are missing; sequencing was by immunoSEQ multiplex PCR. V, J and clone size were drawn from that table, and D and trimming were deduced from the DNA. The sample holds more than 90,000 clones; around 85% are singletons and the top ten take around 12%. The CDR3 totals 13 residues. The V end lost 4 bases, the J end lost 1 base, and 8 bases lay between the germline ends. The receptor was derived from a human donor in a cohort sampled during active COVID-19. Sequencing was carried out using peripheral blood. The J gene is TRBJ2-7, the V gene TRBV12-3 or TRBV12-4; D is unclear. The CDR3 region is CASSSKRSYEQYF. The CDR3 DNA sequence: TGTGCCAGCAGTTCCAAACGGTCCTACGAGCAGTACTTC.